This passage covers 3 T cell receptor beta chains from one sample sequenced in a study of T cell responses to AZD1222 COVID-19 vaccine. Measured with immunoSEQ multiplex PCR; TCRdb has only the in-frame clones, and not every one. Among 100,000 to 120,000 clones, nearly 90% were seen once, and the ten largest hold less than 3.5%. The sequences come from peripheral blood, collected on day 0 of AZD1222 vaccination. These receptor sequences come from an adult in good health.

This chain uses TRBV19 with TRBJ1-5; D unresolved. The V end lost 4 bases, the J end lost 6 bases, and 10 bases lay between the germline ends. Germline lookup yields CDR1 LNHDA and CDR2 SQIVND (reference sequence). The CDR3 is 13 residues long. The CDR3: CASSTRAGQPQHF. Written as DNA, the CDR3 is TGTGCCAGTAGTACGAGGGCGGGTCAGCCCCAGCATTTT.

The rearrangement links TRBV19 to TRBJ1-2, with TRBD1 as a possible D gene (5 bases). Trimming took off 3 bases at V and 8 bases at J, with 13 bases between the two ends. CDR1 is LNHDA and CDR2 is SQIVND in the germline V gene (reference sequence). The CDR3 extends over 13 amino acids. The CDR3 loop reads CASSMTEMGGYTF. The CDR3 nucleotides are TGTGCCAGTAGTATGACAGAGATGGGGGGCTACACCTTC. Combining the CDR3 with reference TRBV19 and TRBJ1-2 gives the whole variable domain DGGITQSPKYLFRKEGQNVTLSCEQNLNHDAMYWYRQDPGQGLRLIYYSQIVNDFQKGDIAEGYSVSREKKESFPLTVTSAQKNPTAFYLCASSMTEMGGYTFGSGTRLTVV.

V is TRBV18 and J is TRBJ2-3, with D unclear. Between the trimmed V and J ends, which lost 3 bases and 2 bases, there was a span of 0 bases. CDR3 length equals 11 residues. Germline V lookup: CDR1 KGHSH, CDR2 LQKENI. The CDR3 sequence: CASSPTDTQYF. CDR3 nucleotide sequence: TGTGCCAGCTCACCCACAGATACGCAGTATTTT.